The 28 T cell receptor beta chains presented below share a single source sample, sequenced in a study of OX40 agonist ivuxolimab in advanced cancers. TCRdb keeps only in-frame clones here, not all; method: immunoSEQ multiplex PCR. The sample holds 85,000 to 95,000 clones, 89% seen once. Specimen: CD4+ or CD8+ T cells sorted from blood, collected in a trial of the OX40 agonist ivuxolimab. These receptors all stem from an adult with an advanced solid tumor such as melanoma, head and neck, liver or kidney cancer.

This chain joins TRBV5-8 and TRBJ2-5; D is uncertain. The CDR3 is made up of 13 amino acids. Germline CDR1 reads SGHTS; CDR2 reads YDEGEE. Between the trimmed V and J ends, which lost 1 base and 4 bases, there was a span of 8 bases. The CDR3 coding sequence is TGTGCCAGCAGCTTGAATTTTCTAGAGACCCAGTACTTC. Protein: CASSLNFLETQYF.

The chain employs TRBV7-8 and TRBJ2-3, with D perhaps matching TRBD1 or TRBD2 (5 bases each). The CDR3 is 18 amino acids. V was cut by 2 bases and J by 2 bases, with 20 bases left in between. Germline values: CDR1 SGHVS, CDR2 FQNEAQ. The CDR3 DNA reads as TGTGCCAGCAGCTTACTTCGTGTTTACCGGGGCACCACAGATACGCAGTATTTT. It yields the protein CASSLLRVYRGTTDTQYF.

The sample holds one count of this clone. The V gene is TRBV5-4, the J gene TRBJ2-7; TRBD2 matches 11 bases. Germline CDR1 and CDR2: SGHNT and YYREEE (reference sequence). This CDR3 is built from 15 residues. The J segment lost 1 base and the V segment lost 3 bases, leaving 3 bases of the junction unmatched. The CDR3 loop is CASSSGLAESYEQYF. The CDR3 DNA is TGTGCCAGCAGCTCGGGACTAGCGGAGTCCTACGAGCAGTACTTC.

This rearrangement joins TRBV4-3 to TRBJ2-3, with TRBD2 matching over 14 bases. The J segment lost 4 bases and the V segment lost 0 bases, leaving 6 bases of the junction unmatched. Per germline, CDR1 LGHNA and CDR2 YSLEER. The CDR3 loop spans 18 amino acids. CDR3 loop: CASSQDEGLAGAADTQYF. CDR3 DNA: TGCGCCAGCAGCCAAGATGAGGGACTAGCGGGAGCGGCAGATACGCAGTATTTT.

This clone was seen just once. In DNA form, the CDR3 reads TGTGCCATCAGTGCTTCAAGTCTCTCCTACGAGCAGTACTTC. Translated, it gives CAISASSLSYEQYF. This chain joins TRBV10-3 and TRBJ2-7; D is unclear. V gave up 4 bases and J gave up 0 bases, with 10 bases separating them. The germline gives CDR1 ENHRY, CDR2 SYGVKD. This CDR3 is 14 amino acids long.

CDR3 nucleotide sequence: TGTGCCAGCAGCTCCCGGGACAGGGGAGCCCAGAACACTGAAGCTTTCTTT. Translation gives CASSSRDRGAQNTEAFF. The genes are TRBV11-2 and TRBJ1-1, with TRBD1 matching 10 bases. J gave up 1 base and V 4 bases, and 9 bases lay outside the gene matches. The CDR3 is made up of 17 amino acids. Germline-derived CDR1 and CDR2 are SGHAT and FQNNGV.

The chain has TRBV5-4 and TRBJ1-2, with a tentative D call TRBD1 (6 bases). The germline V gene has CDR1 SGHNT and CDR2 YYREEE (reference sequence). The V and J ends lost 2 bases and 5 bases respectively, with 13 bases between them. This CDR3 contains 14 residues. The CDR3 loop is CASSLSRGGYGYTF. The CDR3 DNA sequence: TGTGCCAGCAGCTTATCCAGGGGTGGGTATGGCTACACCTTC.

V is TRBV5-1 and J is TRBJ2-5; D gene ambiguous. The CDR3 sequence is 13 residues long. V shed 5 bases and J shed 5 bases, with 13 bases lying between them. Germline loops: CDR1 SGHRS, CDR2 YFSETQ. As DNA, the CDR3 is TGCGCCAGCAGGTTTGAGGACCGGGAGACCCAGTACTTC. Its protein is CASRFEDRETQYF.

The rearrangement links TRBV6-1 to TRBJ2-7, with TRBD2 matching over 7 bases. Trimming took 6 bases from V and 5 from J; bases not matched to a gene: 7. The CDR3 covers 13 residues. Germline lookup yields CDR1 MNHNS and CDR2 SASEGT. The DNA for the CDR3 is TGTGCCAGCAGCCTAGTCCGGGGGGACGAGCAGTACTTC. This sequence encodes CASSLVRGDEQYF.

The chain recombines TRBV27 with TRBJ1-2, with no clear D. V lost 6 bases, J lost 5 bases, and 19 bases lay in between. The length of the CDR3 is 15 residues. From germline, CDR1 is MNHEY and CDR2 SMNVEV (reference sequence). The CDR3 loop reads CASRVVSDQRYGYTF. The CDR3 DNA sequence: TGTGCCAGCAGGGTTGTGAGCGACCAGAGATATGGCTACACCTTC.

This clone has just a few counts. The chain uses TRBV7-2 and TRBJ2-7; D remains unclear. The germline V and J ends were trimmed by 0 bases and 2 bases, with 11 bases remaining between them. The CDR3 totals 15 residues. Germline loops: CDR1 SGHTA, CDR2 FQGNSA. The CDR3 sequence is CASSLAAELTYEQYF. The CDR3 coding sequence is TGTGCCAGCAGCTTAGCGGCCGAATTAACCTACGAGCAGTACTTC.

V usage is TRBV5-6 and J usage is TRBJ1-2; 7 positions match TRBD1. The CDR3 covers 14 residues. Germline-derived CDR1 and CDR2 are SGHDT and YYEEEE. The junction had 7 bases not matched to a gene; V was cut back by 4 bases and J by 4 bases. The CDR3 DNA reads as TGTGCCAGCAGCCAGGGGGGGTACGGCTATGGCTACACCTTC. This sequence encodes CASSQGGYGYGYTF.

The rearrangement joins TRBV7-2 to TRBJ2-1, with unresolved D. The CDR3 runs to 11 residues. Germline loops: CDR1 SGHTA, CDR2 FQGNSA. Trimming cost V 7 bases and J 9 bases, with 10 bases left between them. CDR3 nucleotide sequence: TGTGCCAGCACCTTCGCGGTTGAGCAGTTCTTC. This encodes CASTFAVEQFF.

Here the CDR3 reads CAWIPADRGNTEAFF. In DNA form, the CDR3 reads TGTGCCTGGATTCCCGCCGACAGGGGAAACACTGAAGCTTTCTTT. The chain is built from TRBV30 and TRBJ1-1; 8 nucleotides line up with TRBD1. The CDR3 covers 15 residues. Per germline, CDR1 GTSNPN and CDR2 SVGIG (reference sequence). Trimming cost V 4 bases and J 2 bases; bases outside gene matches: 9. Full variable domain (rest looked up from reference TRBV30 and TRBJ1-1): SQTIHQWPATLVQPVGSPLSLECTVEGTSNPNLYWYRQAAGRGLQLLFYSVGIGQISSEVPQNLSASRPQDRQFILSSKKLLLSDSGFYLCAWIPADRGNTEAFFGQGTRLTVV.

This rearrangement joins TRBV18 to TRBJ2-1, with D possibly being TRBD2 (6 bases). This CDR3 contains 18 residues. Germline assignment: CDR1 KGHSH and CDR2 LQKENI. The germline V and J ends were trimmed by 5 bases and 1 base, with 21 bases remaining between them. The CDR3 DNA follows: TGTGCCAGCTCAACATTGGTGGGACGGGAGCTATCCTACAATGAGCAGTTCTTC. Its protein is CASSTLVGRELSYNEQFF.

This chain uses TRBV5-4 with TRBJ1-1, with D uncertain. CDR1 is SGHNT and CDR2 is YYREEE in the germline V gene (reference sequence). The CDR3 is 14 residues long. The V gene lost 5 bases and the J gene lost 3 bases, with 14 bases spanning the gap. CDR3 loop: CASSGSSEDTEAFF. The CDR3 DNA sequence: TGTGCCAGCAGTGGGTCATCGGAGGACACTGAAGCTTTCTTT.

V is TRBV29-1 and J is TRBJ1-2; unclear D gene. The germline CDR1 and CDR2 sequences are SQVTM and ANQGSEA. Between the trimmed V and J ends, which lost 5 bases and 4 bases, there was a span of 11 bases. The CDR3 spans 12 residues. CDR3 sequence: CSVFTSSYGYTF. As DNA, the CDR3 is TGCAGCGTTTTCACATCTTCCTATGGCTACACCTTC.

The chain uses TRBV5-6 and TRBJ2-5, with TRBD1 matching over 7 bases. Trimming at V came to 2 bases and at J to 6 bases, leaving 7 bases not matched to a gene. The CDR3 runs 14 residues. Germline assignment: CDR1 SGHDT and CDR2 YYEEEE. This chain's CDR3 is CASSLGTVDKTQYF. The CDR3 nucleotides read TGTGCCAGCAGCTTAGGGACAGTCGACAAGACCCAGTACTTC.

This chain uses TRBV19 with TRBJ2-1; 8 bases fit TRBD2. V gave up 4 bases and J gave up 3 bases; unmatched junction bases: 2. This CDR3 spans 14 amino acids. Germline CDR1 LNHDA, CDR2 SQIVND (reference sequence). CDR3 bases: TGTGCCAGTAGTAGCGGGAGGAACTACAATGAGCAGTTCTTC. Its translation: CASSSGRNYNEQFF. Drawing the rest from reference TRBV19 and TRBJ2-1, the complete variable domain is DGGITQSPKYLFRKEGQNVTLSCEQNLNHDAMYWYRQDPGQGLRLIYYSQIVNDFQKGDIAEGYSVSREKKESFPLTVTSAQKNPTAFYLCASSSGRNYNEQFFGPGTRLTVL.

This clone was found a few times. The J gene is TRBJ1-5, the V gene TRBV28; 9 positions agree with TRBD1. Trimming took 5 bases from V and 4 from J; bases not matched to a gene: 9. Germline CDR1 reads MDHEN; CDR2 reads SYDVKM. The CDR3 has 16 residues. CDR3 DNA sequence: TGTGCCAGCAGTCTGGACAGGGGAGGTCTTAATCAGCCCCAGCATTTT. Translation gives CASSLDRGGLNQPQHF.

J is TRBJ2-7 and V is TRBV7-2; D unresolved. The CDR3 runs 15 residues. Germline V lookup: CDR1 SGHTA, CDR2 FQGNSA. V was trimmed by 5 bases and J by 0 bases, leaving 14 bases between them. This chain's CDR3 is CASSPPPTNSYEQYF. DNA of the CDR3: TGTGCCAGCAGCCCCCCGCCGACAAACTCCTACGAGCAGTACTTC.

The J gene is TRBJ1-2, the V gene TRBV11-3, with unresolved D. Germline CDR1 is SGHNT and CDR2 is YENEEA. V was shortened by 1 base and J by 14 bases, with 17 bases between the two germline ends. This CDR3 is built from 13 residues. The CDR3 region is CASSLADGRGFTF. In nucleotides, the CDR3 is TGTGCCAGCAGCTTAGCGGACGGACGAGGTTTTACCTTC.

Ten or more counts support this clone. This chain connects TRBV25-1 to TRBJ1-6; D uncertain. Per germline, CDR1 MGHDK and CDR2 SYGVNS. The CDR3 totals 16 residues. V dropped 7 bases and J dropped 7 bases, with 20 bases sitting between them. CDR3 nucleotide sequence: TGTGCCAGCACTCCGCGCGGGGAAGGAAGAAATTCACCCCTCCACTTT. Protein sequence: CASTPRGEGRNSPLHF. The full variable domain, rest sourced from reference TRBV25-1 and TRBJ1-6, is EADIYQTPRYLVIGTGKKITLECSQTMGHDKMYWYQQDPGMELHLIHYSYGVNSTEKGDLSSESTVSRIRTEHFPLTLESARPSHTSQYLCASTPRGEGRNSPLHFGNGTRLTVT.

CDR3 sequence: CASSSGTLNQPQHF. The DNA of the CDR3 is TGTGCCAGCAGCTCCGGGACCCTCAATCAGCCCCAGCATTTT. The V and J genes are TRBV6-6 and TRBJ1-5, with a weak D call TRBD1 (5 bases). The CDR3 totals 14 residues. Per germline, CDR1 MNHNY and CDR2 SVGAGI (reference sequence). V was pared by 6 bases and J by 3 bases, with 12 bases between.

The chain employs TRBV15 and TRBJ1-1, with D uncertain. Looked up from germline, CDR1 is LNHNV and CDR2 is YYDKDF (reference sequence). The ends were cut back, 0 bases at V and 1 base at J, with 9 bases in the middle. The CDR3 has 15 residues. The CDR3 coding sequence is TGTGCCACCAGCAGAGATAATAATGAGAACACTGAAGCTTTCTTT. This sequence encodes CATSRDNNENTEAFF.

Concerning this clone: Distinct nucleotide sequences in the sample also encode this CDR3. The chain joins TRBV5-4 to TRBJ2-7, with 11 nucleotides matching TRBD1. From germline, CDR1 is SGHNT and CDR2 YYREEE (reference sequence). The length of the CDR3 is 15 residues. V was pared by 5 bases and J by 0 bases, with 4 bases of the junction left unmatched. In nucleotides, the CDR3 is TGTGCCAGCAGTCCGGGACAGGGGGTCTCCTACGAGCAGTACTTC. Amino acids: CASSPGQGVSYEQYF.

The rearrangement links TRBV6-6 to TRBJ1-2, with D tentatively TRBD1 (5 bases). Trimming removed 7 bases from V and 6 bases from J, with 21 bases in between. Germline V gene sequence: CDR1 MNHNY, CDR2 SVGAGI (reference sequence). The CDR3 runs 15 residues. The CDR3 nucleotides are TGTGCCAGCACCCCGCTCCGGGGGGTCGGGGATGGCTACACCTTC. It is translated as CASTPLRGVGDGYTF.

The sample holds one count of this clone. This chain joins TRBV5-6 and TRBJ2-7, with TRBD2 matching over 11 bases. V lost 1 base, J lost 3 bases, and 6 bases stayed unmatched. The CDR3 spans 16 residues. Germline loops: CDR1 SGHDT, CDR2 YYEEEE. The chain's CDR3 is CASSLFLTSGSYEQYF. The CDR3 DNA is TGTGCCAGCAGCTTGTTTCTTACTAGCGGGAGCTACGAGCAGTACTTC.